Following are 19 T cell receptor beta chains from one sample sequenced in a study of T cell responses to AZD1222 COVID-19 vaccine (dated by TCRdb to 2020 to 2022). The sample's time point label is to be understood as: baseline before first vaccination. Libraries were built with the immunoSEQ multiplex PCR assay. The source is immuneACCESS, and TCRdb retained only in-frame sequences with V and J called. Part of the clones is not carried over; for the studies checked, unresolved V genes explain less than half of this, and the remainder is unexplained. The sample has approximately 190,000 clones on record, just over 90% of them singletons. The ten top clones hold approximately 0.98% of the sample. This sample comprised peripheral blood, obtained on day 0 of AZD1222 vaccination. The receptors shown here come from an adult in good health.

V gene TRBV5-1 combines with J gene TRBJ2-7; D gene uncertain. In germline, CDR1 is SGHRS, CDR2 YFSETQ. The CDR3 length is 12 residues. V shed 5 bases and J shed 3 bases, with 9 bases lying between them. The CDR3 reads CASRALDYEQYF. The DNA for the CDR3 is TGCGCCAGCAGGGCCCTGGACTACGAGCAGTACTTC. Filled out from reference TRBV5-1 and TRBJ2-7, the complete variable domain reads KAGVTQTPRYLIKTRGQQVTLSCSPISGHRSVSWYQQTPGQGLQFLFEYFSETQRNKGNFPGRFSGRQFSNSRSEMNVSTLELGDSALYLCASRALDYEQYFGPGTRLTVT.

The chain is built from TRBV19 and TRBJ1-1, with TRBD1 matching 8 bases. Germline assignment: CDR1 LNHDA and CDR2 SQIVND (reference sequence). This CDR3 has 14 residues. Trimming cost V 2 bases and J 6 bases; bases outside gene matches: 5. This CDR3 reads CASSIQGQAPEAFF. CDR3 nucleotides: TGTGCCAGTAGTATACAGGGACAGGCCCCTGAAGCTTTCTTT.

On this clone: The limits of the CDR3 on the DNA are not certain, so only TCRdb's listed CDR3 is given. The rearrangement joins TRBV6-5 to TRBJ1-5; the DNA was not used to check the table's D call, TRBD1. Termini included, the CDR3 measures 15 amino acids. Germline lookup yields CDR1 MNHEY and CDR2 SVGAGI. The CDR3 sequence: CASSSSRGRGQPQHF.

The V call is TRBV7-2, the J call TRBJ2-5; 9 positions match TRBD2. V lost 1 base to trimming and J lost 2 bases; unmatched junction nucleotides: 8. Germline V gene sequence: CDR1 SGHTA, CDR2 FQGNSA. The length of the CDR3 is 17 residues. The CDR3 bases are TGTGCCAGCAGCTTAGGAGGGGTAGCGGGGGATCAAGAGACCCAGTACTTC. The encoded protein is CASSLGGVAGDQETQYF.

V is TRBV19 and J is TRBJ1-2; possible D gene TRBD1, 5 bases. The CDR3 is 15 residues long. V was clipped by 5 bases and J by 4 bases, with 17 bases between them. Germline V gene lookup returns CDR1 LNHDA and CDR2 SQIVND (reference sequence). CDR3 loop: CASSATWDSGYGYTF. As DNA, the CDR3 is TGTGCCAGTAGTGCCACCTGGGACTCCGGCTATGGCTACACCTTC.

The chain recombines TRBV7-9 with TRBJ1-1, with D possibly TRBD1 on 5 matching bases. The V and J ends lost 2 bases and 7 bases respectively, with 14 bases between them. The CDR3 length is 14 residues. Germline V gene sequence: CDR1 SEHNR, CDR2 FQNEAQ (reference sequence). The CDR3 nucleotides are TGTGCCAGCAGCTTATATCGGGGACCGGTTGAAGCTTTCTTT. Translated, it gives CASSLYRGPVEAFF.

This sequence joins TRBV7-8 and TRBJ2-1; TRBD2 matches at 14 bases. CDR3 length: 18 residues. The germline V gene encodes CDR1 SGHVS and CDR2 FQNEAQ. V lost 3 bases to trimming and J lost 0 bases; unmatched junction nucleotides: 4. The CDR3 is CASSFGLAGGSSYNEQFF. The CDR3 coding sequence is TGTGCCAGCAGCTTCGGACTAGCGGGGGGTAGCTCCTACAATGAGCAGTTCTTC.

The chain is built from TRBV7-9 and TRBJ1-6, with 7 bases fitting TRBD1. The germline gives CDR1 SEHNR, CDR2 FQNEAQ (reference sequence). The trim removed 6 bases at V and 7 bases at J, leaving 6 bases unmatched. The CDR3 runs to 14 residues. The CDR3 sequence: CASRPGGPNSPLHF. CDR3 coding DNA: TGTGCCAGCAGGCCAGGGGGGCCGAATTCACCCCTCCACTTT. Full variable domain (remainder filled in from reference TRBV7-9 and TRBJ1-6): DTGVSQNPRHKITKRGQNVTFRCDPISEHNRLYWYRQTLGQGPEFLTYFQNEAQLEKSRLLSDRFSAERPKGSFSTLEIQRTEQGDSAMYLCASRPGGPNSPLHFGNGTRLTVT.

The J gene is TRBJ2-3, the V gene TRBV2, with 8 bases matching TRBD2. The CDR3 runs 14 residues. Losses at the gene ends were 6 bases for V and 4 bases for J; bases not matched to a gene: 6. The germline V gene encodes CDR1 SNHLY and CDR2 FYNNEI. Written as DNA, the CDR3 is TGTGCCAGCAGCCTATTAGCGGGGCCAGATACGCAGTATTTT. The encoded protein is CASSLLAGPDTQYF. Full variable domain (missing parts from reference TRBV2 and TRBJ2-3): EPEVTQTPSHQVTQMGQEVILRCVPISNHLYFYWYRQILGQKVEFLVSFYNNEISEKSEIFDDQFSVERPDGSNFTLKIRSTKLEDSAMYFCASSLLAGPDTQYFGPGTRLTVL.

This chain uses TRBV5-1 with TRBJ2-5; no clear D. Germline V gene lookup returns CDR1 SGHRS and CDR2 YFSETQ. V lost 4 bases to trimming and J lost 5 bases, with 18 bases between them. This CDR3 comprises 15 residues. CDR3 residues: CASSPDPTTGETQYF. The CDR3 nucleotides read TGCGCCAGCAGCCCGGACCCAACCACCGGGGAGACCCAGTACTTC. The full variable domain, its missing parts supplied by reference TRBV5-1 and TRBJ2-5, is KAGVTQTPRYLIKTRGQQVTLSCSPISGHRSVSWYQQTPGQGLQFLFEYFSETQRNKGNFPGRFSGRQFSNSRSEMNVSTLELGDSALYLCASSPDPTTGETQYFGPGTRLLVL.

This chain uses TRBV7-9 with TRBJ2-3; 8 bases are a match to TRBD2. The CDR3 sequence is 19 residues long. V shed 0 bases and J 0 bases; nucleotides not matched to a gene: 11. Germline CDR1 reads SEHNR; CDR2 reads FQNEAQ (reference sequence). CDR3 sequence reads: CASSLAFGTRHTSTDTQYF. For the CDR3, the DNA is TGTGCCAGCAGCTTAGCGTTTGGGACTAGGCACACTAGCACAGATACGCAGTATTTT.

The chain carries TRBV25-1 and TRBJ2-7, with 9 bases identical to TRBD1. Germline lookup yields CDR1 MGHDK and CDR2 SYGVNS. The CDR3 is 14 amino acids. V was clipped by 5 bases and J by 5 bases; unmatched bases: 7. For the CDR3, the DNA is TGTGCCAGCAGTTTCGGACAGGGGAGGAACGAGCAGTACTTC. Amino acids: CASSFGQGRNEQYF.

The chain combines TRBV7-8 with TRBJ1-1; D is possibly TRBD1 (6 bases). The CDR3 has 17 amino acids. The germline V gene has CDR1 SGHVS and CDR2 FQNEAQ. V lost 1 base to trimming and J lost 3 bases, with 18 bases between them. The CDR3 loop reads CASSLVGNQGWDTEAFF. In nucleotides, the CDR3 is TGTGCCAGCAGCTTAGTCGGTAACCAGGGGTGGGACACTGAAGCTTTCTTT.

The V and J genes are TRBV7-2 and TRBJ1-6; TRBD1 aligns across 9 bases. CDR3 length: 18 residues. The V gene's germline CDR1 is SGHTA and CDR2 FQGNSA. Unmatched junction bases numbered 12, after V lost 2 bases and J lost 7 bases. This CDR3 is CASSLSGGGTGLNSPLHF. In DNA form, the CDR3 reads TGTGCCAGCAGCTTATCGGGGGGCGGGACAGGGCTCAATTCACCCCTCCACTTT.

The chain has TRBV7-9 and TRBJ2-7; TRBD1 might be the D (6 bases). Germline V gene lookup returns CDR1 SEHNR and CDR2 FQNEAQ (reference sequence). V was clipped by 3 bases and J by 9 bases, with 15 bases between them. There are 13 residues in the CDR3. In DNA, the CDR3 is TGTGCCAGCAGCTTTGGGACACCTGGAGGGCAGTACTTC. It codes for CASSFGTPGGQYF.

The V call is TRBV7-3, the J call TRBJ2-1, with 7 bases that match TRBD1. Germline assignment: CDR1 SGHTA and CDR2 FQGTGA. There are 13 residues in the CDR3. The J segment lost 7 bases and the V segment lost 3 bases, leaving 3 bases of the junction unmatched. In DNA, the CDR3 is TGTGCCAGCAGCTTTGACAGGGTAAATGAGCAGTTCTTC. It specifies CASSFDRVNEQFF.

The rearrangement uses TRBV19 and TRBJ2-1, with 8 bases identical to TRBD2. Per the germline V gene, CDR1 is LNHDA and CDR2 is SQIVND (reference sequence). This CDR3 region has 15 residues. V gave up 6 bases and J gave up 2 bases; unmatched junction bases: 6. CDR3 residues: CASRTGLEPYNEQFF. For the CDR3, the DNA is TGTGCCAGTAGGACGGGACTAGAGCCCTACAATGAGCAGTTCTTC.

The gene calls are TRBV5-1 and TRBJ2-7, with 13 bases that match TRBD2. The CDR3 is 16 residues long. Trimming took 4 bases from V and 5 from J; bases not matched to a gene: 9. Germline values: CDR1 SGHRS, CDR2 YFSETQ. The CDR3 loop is CASSPWTSGSYHEQYF. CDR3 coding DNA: TGCGCCAGCAGCCCATGGACTAGCGGGAGTTACCACGAGCAGTACTTC.

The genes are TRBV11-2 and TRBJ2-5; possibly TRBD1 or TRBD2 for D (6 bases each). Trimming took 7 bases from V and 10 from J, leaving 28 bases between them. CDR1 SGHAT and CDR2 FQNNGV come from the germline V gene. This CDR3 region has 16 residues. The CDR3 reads CASTYTRGLRRGDQYF. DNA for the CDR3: TGTGCCAGCACCTATACCAGGGGTTTAAGGAGGGGGGACCAGTACTTC.